This is a list of T cell receptor beta chains from one sample in a study of shared clonotypes between healthy human individuals. Sequencing was performed with immunoSEQ multiplex PCR; in TCRdb, only in-frame clones are kept and a portion is missing. Among about 2.2 million clones, about 93% were seen once, and the ten largest hold around 1.7%. Sequenced input: naive CD8+ T cells from PBMCs. These receptors originate from a man in his late teens or twenties in good health. Some clones in this sample may be carry-over from other donors' samples. CDR3s include the opening cysteine and the closing phenylalanine or tryptophan. The order of the fields is J gene, V gene, D gene, clone size, CDR3 protein. D genes are given only for firm matches. Not all rows give a size; the values are once, few, many and, for expanded clones, a class.

>TRBJ2-7|TRBV28|.|.
CATTVGASHEQYF
>TRBJ2-7|TRBV27|TRBD2|.
CASSLGPSGTTEQYF
>TRBJ1-3|TRBV19|.|once
CASCFRAARMRSGNTIYF
>TRBJ2-7|TRBV5-1|TRBD2|.
CASSQAAGGSYEQYF
>TRBJ2-3|TRBV25-1|TRBD2|.
CASSGLAASTDTQYF
>TRBJ2-7|TRBV5-4|TRBD2|once
CASSGGLAELYEQYF
>TRBJ2-1|TRBV28|TRBD1|.
CASRVDREILGSNEQFF
>TRBJ2-5|TRBV9|.|.
CASSVVGGNQETQYF
>TRBJ2-1|TRBV5-6|.|.
CASSLLEEQFF
>TRBJ1-4|TRBV5-1|.|.
CASSLASGEKLFF
>TRBJ2-6|TRBV5-1|.|.
CASSPSGAPGANVLTF
>TRBJ1-5|TRBV7-9|.|.
CASSLGLQPQHF
>TRBJ2-7|TRBV7-8|TRBD2|.
CASSDMGLADEQYF
>TRBJ1-5|TRBV13|.|.
CASSSRNQPQHF
>TRBJ1-1|TRBV27|.|.
CARRDRDRQGRTEAFF
>TRBJ2-7|TRBV6-5|TRBD2|once
CASSYNSGSGNEQYF
>TRBJ2-1|TRBV7-7|.|.
CASSLGQQGGHEQFF
>TRBJ2-2|TRBV9|TRBD2|.
CASSVEWLAGTGELFF
>TRBJ2-5|TRBV27|.|.
CASSFSITGLETQYF
>TRBJ1-4|TRBV13|.|.
CASSLRTGNEKLFF
>TRBJ2-7|TRBV30|TRBD1|once
CAWSRTGSSYEQYF
>TRBJ1-1|TRBV19|.|.
CASSIKGRNTEAFF
>.|TRBV13|TRBD2|.
CASSPGGTNYEQYF
>TRBJ2-7|TRBV5-1|.|.
CASSLPGPSSYEQYF
>TRBJ1-1|TRBV7-9|.|.
CASSPQRGHSSDGGAFF
>TRBJ1-1|TRBV19|TRBD1|.
CASSQDREGTLNTEAFF
>TRBJ1-2|TRBV7-3|.|.
CASSLTGDRTSYGYTF
>TRBJ1-2|TRBV9|.|.
CASSVGGRGFYGYTF
>TRBJ2-2|TRBV10-2|.|.
CASSVTVNTGELFF
>TRBJ2-3|TRBV25-1|.|.
CASSESAEDTQYF
>TRBJ1-2|TRBV27|.|.
CASRLAGGGPYGYTF
>TRBJ2-1|TRBV11-2|TRBD1|.
CASSPDRADPEQFF
>TRBJ2-7|TRBV4-3|TRBD1|.
CASSHETGGQYEQYF
>TRBJ2-2|TRBV28|.|.
CASSLRGAGELFF
>TRBJ2-7|TRBV14|.|.
CASSEWGYEQYF
>TRBJ2-1|TRBV29-1|.|.
CSATSGGYNEQFF
>TRBJ2-7|TRBV27|TRBD1|.
CASSLYRGLHYEQYF
>TRBJ1-2|TRBV29-1|.|.
CSVVGTPTYGYTF
>TRBJ2-7|TRBV9|TRBD2|.
CASSTGLAGGSYEQYF
>TRBJ2-1|TRBV7-3|.|once
CASSLGTYNEQFF
>TRBJ2-7|TRBV27|.|.
CASSLSGRIYEQYF